The entry that follows covers one T cell receptor (beta chain) sequence. The table came from immunoSEQ multiplex PCR; TCRdb's copy has only in-frame clones and leaves some out. The data hold tens of thousands of clones, with roughly four fifths observed a single time. The sample comes from a study of blood T cell repertoires in COVID-19. Looking at the study overall: The United States, Italy and Spain supplied acute and convalescent COVID-19 samples.

One Seattle source followed patients from active infection through their disease course. The CDR3 has 13 amino acids. Trimming left V 6 bases short and J 2 bases short, with 10 bases between. Germline assignment: CDR1 LGHDT and CDR2 YNNKEL (reference sequence). The chain carries TRBV3-1 (or the pseudogene TRBV3-2) and TRBJ1-1, with a tentative D call TRBD1 (6 bases). The specimen was peripheral blood. This TCR was recovered from a woman in her seventies with COVID-19, enrolled during active disease. The CDR3 loop is CASSLGTNTEAFF. The CDR3 DNA reads TGTGCCAGCAGTCTAGGGACAAACACTGAAGCTTTCTTT.